The 26 T cell receptor gamma chains given below trace back to one sample, sequenced in a study of Vδ1+ human thymocytes. Study conclusions and caveats: In the thymus, TRG and TRD repertoires looked highly polyclonal with Gaussian CDR3 lengths.

The template was reverse-transcribed extracted RNA. The CDR3 regions were amplified by multiplex PCR from V-gene primers to a constant-region primer. TCRdb used CATT to re-call clones from the multiplex PCR reads. This sample carries roughly 24,000 gamma-chain clones, approximately 15% of them seen once, and the ten largest clones take about 2%. These receptors' targets are unknown. The sequencing sample was made of Vdelta1+ gamma-delta thymocytes from the thymus. Subset specified: FACS-sorted CD3+ TCRalphabeta- TCRVdelta1+ TCRVdelta2- thymocytes. All receptors come from a child younger than two who had congenital heart surgery.

The chain couples TRGV2 to TRGJ1 or TRGJ2. Per the germline V gene, CDR1 is EGSNGY and CDR2 is YDSYNSKV. The CDR3 is made up of 11 amino acids. Germline trimming cut 4 bases from V and 9 bases from J; bases unmatched to any gene: 6. The CDR3 spells CATWDGAKKLF. In DNA form, the CDR3 reads TGTGCCACCTGGGATGGGGCTAAGAAACTCTTT.

This clone was counted between two and nine times. The rearrangement joins TRGV8 to TRGJ1 or TRGJ2. The germline CDR1 and CDR2 sequences are VENAVY and YDSYNSRV. This CDR3 spans 15 amino acids. Losses at the gene ends were 4 bases for V and 7 bases for J; bases not matched to a gene: 16. As DNA, the CDR3 is TGTGCCACCTGGGACCAGAGCGTTTTGGGCTATAAGAAACTCTTT. This encodes CATWDQSVLGYKKLF.

The sample holds a few counts of this clone. The chain recombines TRGV8 with TRGJ1 or TRGJ2. Trimming took 4 bases from V and 1 from J; bases not matched to a gene: 7. Germline CDR1 VENAVY, CDR2 YDSYNSRV. CDR3 length: 14 amino acids. CDR3 in DNA: TGTGCCACCTGGGACGGATACAATTATTATAAGAAACTCTTT. Its translation: CATWDGYNYYKKLF.

In the case of this clone: The sample contains more than one DNA sequence encoding this CDR3. The V call is TRGV2, the J call TRGJ1 or TRGJ2. V was pared by 1 base and J by 3 bases, with 3 bases of the junction left unmatched. This CDR3 region has 13 residues. Per the germline V gene, CDR1 is EGSNGY and CDR2 is YDSYNSKV. In DNA, the CDR3 is TGTGCCACCTGGGACGGAGCTTATTATAAGAAACTCTTT. Encoded protein: CATWDGAYYKKLF.

The chain links TRGV3 to TRGJ1 or TRGJ2. The CDR3 spans 12 residues. The junction had 1 base not matched to a gene; V was cut back by 0 bases and J by 5 bases. The germline V gene has CDR1 VTNTFY and CDR2 YDVSTARD (reference sequence). CDR3 sequence reads: CATWDRDYKKLF. The CDR3 coding sequence is TGTGCCACCTGGGACAGGGATTATAAGAAACTCTTT.

This clone was found a few times. One junction end disagrees with the germline gene, perhaps due to a read error. The chain joins TRGV4 to TRGJ1 or TRGJ2. CDR3 length: 16 amino acids. Germline V gene sequence: CDR1 EGSTGY, CDR2 YDSYTSSV. The CDR3 protein is CATWNGPPSNYYKKLF. CDR3 nucleotides: TGTGCCACCTGGAATGGGCCCCCTTCGAATTATTATAAGAAACTCTTT.

This rearrangement joins TRGV5 to TRGJ1 or TRGJ2. CDR3 length: 13 residues. Germline loops: CDR1 VINAFY, CDR2 YDVSNSKD. Trimming cost V 1 base and J 11 bases; bases outside gene matches: 11. CDR3 bases: TGTGCCACCTGGGACAGCCCCTCGAGGGAGAAACTCTTT. This sequence encodes CATWDSPSREKLF.

This sequence joins TRGV5 and TRGJ1 or TRGJ2. This CDR3 comprises 12 residues. The trim removed 0 bases at V and 10 bases at J, leaving 6 bases unmatched. The V gene's germline CDR1 is VINAFY and CDR2 YDVSNSKD. The CDR3 here is CATWDRQGKKLF. CDR3 DNA: TGTGCCACCTGGGACAGGCAGGGAAAGAAACTCTTT.

This clone was picked up a small number of times. The chain employs TRGV4 and TRGJ1 or TRGJ2. The CDR3 sequence is 12 residues long. Losses at the gene ends were 0 bases for V and 12 bases for J; bases not matched to a gene: 8. Germline assignment: CDR1 EGSTGY and CDR2 YDSYTSSV. The CDR3 region is CATWDGPRVKLF. DNA for the CDR3: TGTGCCACCTGGGATGGGCCTAGGGTGAAACTCTTT.

Comments on this clone: The junction and the germline gene differ at one end; a read error may be behind it. The J gene is TRGJ1 or TRGJ2, the V gene TRGV4. CDR1 is EGSTGY, CDR2 YDSYTSSV, per germline. This CDR3 has 15 residues. The CDR3, as DNA: TGTGCCACCTGGAATGGGCCACCGAATTATTATAAGAAACTCTTT. This encodes CATWNGPPNYYKKLF.

This clone was counted a few times. The chain recombines TRGV2 with TRGJ1 or TRGJ2. In germline, CDR1 is EGSNGY, CDR2 YDSYNSKV. Trimming at V came to 2 bases and at J to 6 bases, leaving 4 bases not matched to a gene. The CDR3 is made up of 12 amino acids. CDR3 residues: CATWDDGYKKLF. In DNA, the CDR3 is TGTGCCACCTGGGACGATGGTTATAAGAAACTCTTT.

In its sample, this clone was seen a few times. The chain links TRGV5 to TRGJ1 or TRGJ2. The germline V gene encodes CDR1 VINAFY and CDR2 YDVSNSKD. Trimming at V came to 6 bases and at J to 10 bases, leaving 9 bases not matched to a gene. CDR3 length: 11 residues. CDR3 nucleotide sequence: TGTGCCACCTGGCCGGGGGAAAAGAAACTCTTT. Its protein is CATWPGEKKLF.

A word on this clone: A junction boundary mismatches the germline segment, possibly from a read error. The chain carries TRGV4 and TRGJ1 or TRGJ2. Germline V gene data show CDR1 as EGSTGY and CDR2 as YDSYTSSV. The CDR3 sequence is 17 residues long. This CDR3 reads CATWNGHTFTNYYKKLF. The CDR3 bases are TGTGCCACCTGGAATGGGCACACATTCACGAATTATTATAAGAAACTCTTT.

There are a few counts of this clone. The V and J genes are TRGV9 and TRGJ1 or TRGJ2. CDR3 length: 19 residues. Per germline, CDR1 GITISATS and CDR2 ISYDGTV (reference sequence). V shed 0 bases, J shed 0 bases, and the junction held 17 bases outside the gene matches. The CDR3, as DNA: TGTGCCTTGTGGGAGGTGCGGTTCCACCCGACCACGAATTATTATAAGAAACTCTTT. Its protein product is CALWEVRFHPTTNYYKKLF.

This clone was seen more than once but under ten times. The chain carries TRGV9 and TRGJ1 or TRGJ2. The junction had 4 bases not matched to a gene; V was cut back by 0 bases and J by 5 bases. The germline CDR1 and CDR2 sequences are GITISATS and ISYDGTV (reference sequence). The CDR3 extends over 13 amino acids. CDR3 amino acids: CALWEVPHYKKLF. In DNA, the CDR3 is TGTGCCTTGTGGGAGGTGCCGCATTATAAGAAACTCTTT.

This clone was seen only a few times. This clone may be a read error of a much larger clone one base away. This rearrangement joins TRGV3 to TRGJ1 or TRGJ2. There are 11 residues in the CDR3. After removal of 3 bases from V and 12 bases from J, the junction contained 8 bases not matched to a gene. Germline lookup yields CDR1 VTNTFY and CDR2 YDVSTARD (reference sequence). Here the CDR3 reads CATWDGLVKLF. CDR3 sequence (DNA): TGTGCCACCTGGGACGGGCTAGTGAAACTCTTT.

This clone appeared a few times. The rearrangement joins TRGV9 to TRGJ1 or TRGJ2. V was clipped by 5 bases and J by 12 bases; unmatched bases: 16. Per the germline V gene, CDR1 is GITISATS and CDR2 is ISYDGTV (reference sequence). The CDR3 covers 13 residues. CDR3: CALWGRLDSGKLF. The DNA for the CDR3 is TGTGCCTTGTGGGGGAGGCTGGATAGCGGGAAACTCTTT.

The J gene is TRGJ1 or TRGJ2, the V gene TRGV2. Germline CDR1 EGSNGY, CDR2 YDSYNSKV. The CDR3 totals 11 residues. V shed 0 bases and J 12 bases; nucleotides not matched to a gene: 5. CDR3 nucleotides: TGTGCCACCTGGGACGGGCCGAGGAAACTCTTT. Protein: CATWDGPRKLF.

A remark on this clone: At the DNA level, this CDR3 is encoded by other sequences in the same sample as well. The J gene is TRGJP2, the V gene TRGV4. The CDR3 consists of 14 residues. Germline V gene data show CDR1 as EGSTGY and CDR2 as YDSYTSSV. V gave up 6 bases and J gave up 2 bases; unmatched junction bases: 6. The CDR3, as DNA: TGTGCCACCTGGAATGAGAGTAGTGATTGGATCAAGACGTTT. Translated: CATWNESSDWIKTF.

The chain recombines TRGV2 with TRGJ1 or TRGJ2. CDR3 size: 16 residues. Germline-derived CDR1 and CDR2 are EGSNGY and YDSYNSKV. V lost 0 bases to trimming and J lost 7 bases; unmatched junction nucleotides: 15. The CDR3 bases are TGTGCCACCTGGGACGGGCCAGGAGTAAAGGACTATAAGAAACTCTTT. The encoded protein is CATWDGPGVKDYKKLF.

This clone was observed a handful of times. This chain joins TRGV5 and TRGJ1 or TRGJ2. CDR1 is VINAFY and CDR2 is YDVSNSKD in the germline V gene. J was trimmed by 12 bases and V by 0 bases; bases with no gene match: 5. The CDR3 runs to 11 residues. The CDR3, as DNA: TGTGCCACCTGGGACAGGCGATCGAAACTCTTT. It encodes CATWDRRSKLF.

The sample holds a few counts of this clone. The rearrangement joins TRGV4 to TRGJ1 or TRGJ2. The CDR3 sequence is 15 residues long. V gave up 1 base and J gave up 6 bases; unmatched junction bases: 12. Germline-derived CDR1 and CDR2 are EGSTGY and YDSYTSSV. The CDR3 DNA follows: TGTGCCACCTGGGATGGCCCCTGTTTGGGTTATAAGAAACTCTTT. This sequence encodes CATWDGPCLGYKKLF.

Remarks on this clone: One end of the junction does not line up with germline, which may come from a read error. The rearrangement joins TRGV4 to TRGJ1 or TRGJ2. The CDR3 totals 14 residues. The germline gives CDR1 EGSTGY, CDR2 YDSYTSSV. CDR3 DNA sequence: TGTGCCACCTGGAATGGGCGGGGTAGTTATAAGAAACTCTTT. Translation gives CATWNGRGSYKKLF.

To note about this clone: One end of the junction fails to match germline, which may point to a read error. The J gene is TRGJ1 or TRGJ2, the V gene TRGV2. The CDR3 spans 16 residues. Germline V lookup: CDR1 EGSNGY, CDR2 YDSYNSKV. In DNA form, the CDR3 reads TGCGCCACCTGGGACGGGGTCGGACACGGGGGATATAAGAAACTCTTT. It yields the protein CATWDGVGHGGYKKLF.

The chain is built from TRGV8 and TRGJ1 or TRGJ2. The ends lost 3 bases at V and 7 bases at J; junction bases unmatched: 6. The germline gives CDR1 VENAVY, CDR2 YDSYNSRV. The CDR3 is 12 amino acids. CDR3 coding DNA: TGTGCCACCTGGGATTATAGGTATAAGAAACTCTTT. Translating it yields CATWDYRYKKLF.

The rearrangement joins TRGV4 to TRGJ1 or TRGJ2. Germline V lookup: CDR1 EGSTGY, CDR2 YDSYTSSV. The J segment lost 2 bases and the V segment lost 3 bases, leaving 7 bases of the junction unmatched. The CDR3 has 14 amino acids. The CDR3 sequence: CATWDPGDYYKKLF. CDR3 sequence (DNA): TGTGCCACCTGGGATCCTGGGGATTATTATAAGAAACTCTTT.